A selection of T cell receptor beta chains follows, all from one sample in a study of spatial heterogeneity in lung cancer. In TCRdb, the 5' RACE reads were re-called with MiXCR into one record per CDR3 protein. The data hold more than 2,500 distinct CDR3 sequences, with around 3.5% observed a single time. The sample in question was lung tumor tissue, obtained at surgery. Source of these receptors: a male donor with early-stage non-small cell lung cancer. Both conserved end residues are part of each CDR3. D genes are given only for firm matches. Not all rows give a size; the values are once, few, many and, for expanded clones, a class.

medium-sized | TRBJ1-3 | . | TRBV5-1 | TGCGCCAGCACAACTGGAGACTCAGGCAGCTCTGGAAACACCATATATTTT | CASTTGDSGSSGNTIYF
medium-sized | TRBJ1-5 | . | TRBV5-6 | TGTGCCAGCAGCCCGGGAGTCGATCAGCCCCAGCATTTT | CASSPGVDQPQHF
medium-sized | TRBJ1-1 | . | TRBV9 | TGTGCCAGCAGCCCTCCGACCCCCTCTGAAGCTTTCTTT | CASSPPTPSEAFF
large | TRBJ2-1 | TRBD2 | TRBV11-2 | TGTGCCAGCAGCTTATTGACTAGCGGGGGGCAGAATGAGCAGTTCTTC | CASSLLTSGGQNEQFF
many | TRBJ2-5 | . | TRBV28 | TGTGCCAGCAGCCACACAGGGGAGGGGGAGACCCAGTACTTC | CASSHTGEGETQYF
medium-sized | TRBJ1-6 | . | TRBV7-8 | TGTGCCAGCAGCCTGGTGGGGTTGCTGACGGGTTCACCCCTCCACTTT | CASSLVGLLTGSPLHF
. | TRBJ2-1 | . | TRBV2 | TGTGCCAGCAGTGTGTCAACAGACAATGAGCAGTTCTTC | CASSVSTDNEQFF
medium-sized | TRBJ1-3 | . | TRBV7-2 | TGTGCCAGCAGCTCAGTAACCAGCTCTGGAAACACCATATATTTT | CASSSVTSSGNTIYF
many | TRBJ2-1 | . | TRBV20-1 | TGCAGTGCTAGAGACCTTACAGGGACTGAGCAGTTCTTC | CSARDLTGTEQFF
many | TRBJ2-2 | . | TRBV5-1 | TGCGCCAGCAGCTTTGGGACTTCCACCAACACCGGGGAGCTGTTTTTT | CASSFGTSTNTGELFF
medium-sized | TRBJ1-5 | TRBD1 | TRBV19 | TGTGCCAGTTTTAGCGGACAGGGTGCGAATCAGCCCCAGCATTTT | CASFSGQGANQPQHF
many | TRBJ1-1 | TRBD1 | TRBV7-9 | TGTGCCAGCACAGCCCGGGACAGGGGTATCACTGAAGCTTTCTTT | CASTARDRGITEAFF
many | TRBJ1-6 | . | TRBV27 | TGTGCCAGCAGGCCAAGCAGGGTAGGGAATTCACCCCTCCACTTT | CASRPSRVGNSPLHF
many | TRBJ2-7 | . | TRBV3-1 | TGTGCCAGCAGCCCGACAGGTCGCGAGCAGTACTTC | CASSPTGREQYF
medium-sized | TRBJ1-4 | TRBD1 | TRBV6-5 | TGTGCCAGCACCGGACAGGGGGCATGGGAAAAACTGTTTTTT | CASTGQGAWEKLFF
. | TRBJ2-5 | . | TRBV18 | TGTGCCAGCTCACCAGGTCGGACCGGGGGCTTGGTTGTAGAGACCCAGTACTTC | CASSPGRTGGLVVETQYF
medium-sized | TRBJ2-5 | . | TRBV6-6 | TGTGCCAGCAGTTCGGGAGTCCAGGGGGATTTTTCAGTTATGGAGACCCAGTACTTC | CASSSGVQGDFSVMETQYF
medium-sized | TRBJ2-7 | TRBD1 | TRBV4-3 | TGCGCCAGCAGCCAGGCGACAGGGGACGGCGAGCAGTACTTC | CASSQATGDGEQYF
many | TRBJ1-2 | . | TRBV19 | TGTGCCAGTAGTATAGGACAGACGGGAGGCTACACCTTC | CASSIGQTGGYTF
medium-sized | TRBJ2-1 | . | TRBV20-1 | TGCAGTGCTAGAGTGCCTACGGTGCCCGACAATGAGCAGTTCTTC | CSARVPTVPDNEQFF
medium-sized | TRBJ2-1 | TRBD2 | TRBV30 | TGTGCCTGGAGTGTACCCACCGGGAGGCACAATGAGCAGTTCTTC | CAWSVPTGRHNEQFF
many | TRBJ1-2 | . | TRBV12-3/TRBV12-4 | TGTGCCAGCAGTTTACATGGCAGCAATAACTATGGCTACACCTTC | CASSLHGSNNYGYTF
many | TRBJ1-4 | . | TRBV2 | TGTGCCAGCAGTGCCGGAAGGGGGGTCACTAATGAAAAACTGTTTTTT | CASSAGRGVTNEKLFF
medium-sized | TRBJ1-4 | . | TRBV5-4 | TGTGCCAGCAGCTTGAACGATGAAAAACTGTTTTTT | CASSLNDEKLFF
. | TRBJ2-5 | . | TRBV12-3/TRBV12-4 | TGTGCCAGCAGTTTAGGGGCAGGAGAGACCCAGTACTTC | CASSLGAGETQYF
many | TRBJ2-1 | . | TRBV12-3/TRBV12-4 | TGTGCCAGCAGTCTGACTAGCTCCTACAATGAGCAGTTCTTC | CASSLTSSYNEQFF
medium-sized | TRBJ1-2 | . | TRBV27 | TGTGCCAGCAGTTTAAGGAGGGAAAATGGCTACACCTTC | CASSLRRENGYTF
medium-sized | TRBJ1-1 | . | TRBV28 | TGTGCCAGCAGTACCTATCGGGGGGGCCGTACTGAAGCTTTCTTT | CASSTYRGGRTEAFF
medium-sized | TRBJ2-1 | . | TRBV5-4 | TGTGCCAGCAGCTTCCTGGGCCCCTACAATGAGCAGTTCTTC | CASSFLGPYNEQFF
medium-sized | TRBJ1-4 | TRBD1 | TRBV3-1 | TGTGCCAGCAGCCAAGATCTTCAGGGGGCGAGTGAAAAACTGTTTTTT | CASSQDLQGASEKLFF
few | TRBJ2-1 | . | TRBV20-1 | TGCAGTGCTAGCGGTCCAGGGTTGTACTACAATGAGCAGTTCTTC | CSASGPGLYYNEQFF
medium-sized | TRBJ1-1 | . | TRBV7-6 | TGTGCCAGCAGCTTAGTATTGGAGGGTATCAGCACTGAAGCTTTCTTT | CASSLVLEGISTEAFF